What follows are 3 T cell receptor beta chains derived from one specimen sequenced in a study of Ad26.COV2.S vaccination and SARS-CoV-2 variants. The treatment: about 20 received Ad26.COV2.S at low or high dose, single or two shots; 5 received placebo; per-sample allocation not given. Sampling was done on day 63 after the first vaccine or placebo injection. Clones were read by immunoSEQ multiplex PCR, and TCRdb kept only the in-frame ones, dropping some. The sample yields 250,000 to 300,000 clones, more than 75% seen once. Sequenced material: peripheral blood, taken in a trial of Ad26.COV2.S vaccine versus placebo. These receptors all come from a person between 18 and 60 years old who received the Ad26.COV2.S COVID-19 vaccine or a placebo.

V is TRBV30 and J is TRBJ1-5; weak D call: TRBD1 (5 bases). This CDR3 is 15 amino acids long. With 2 bases removed from V and 7 bases from J, the gap between germline ends came to 18 bases. Germline CDR1 is GTSNPN and CDR2 is SVGIG (reference sequence). DNA of the CDR3: TGTGCCTGGAGTAAAAGGGGCGCCCGGGGACAGCCCCAGCATTTT. Its translation: CAWSKRGARGQPQHF.

This sequence joins TRBV30 and TRBJ1-1; a weak D match, TRBD1 (5 bases). Per germline, CDR1 GTSNPN and CDR2 SVGIG (reference sequence). Between the trimmed V and J ends, which lost 4 bases and 2 bases, there was a span of 14 bases. The CDR3 runs to 14 residues. The CDR3 region has the DNA TGTGCCTGGACTTCCGGGGCATACAACACTGAAGCTTTCTTT. The encoded protein is CAWTSGAYNTEAFF.

The chain uses TRBV29-1 and TRBJ1-1; D remains unclear. CDR1 is SQVTM, CDR2 ANQGSEA, per germline. Trimming cost V 1 base and J 7 bases, with 16 bases left between them. The CDR3 has 14 amino acids. This CDR3 reads CSVEVWRSHDEAFF. The DNA for the CDR3 is TGCAGCGTTGAAGTTTGGAGGAGTCATGATGAAGCTTTCTTT. Full variable domain (missing parts from reference TRBV29-1 and TRBJ1-1): SAVISQKPSRDICQRGTSLTIQCQVDSQVTMMFWYRQQPGQSLTLIATANQGSEATYESGFVIDKFPISRPNLTFSTLTVSNMSPEDSSIYLCSVEVWRSHDEAFFGQGTRLTVV.